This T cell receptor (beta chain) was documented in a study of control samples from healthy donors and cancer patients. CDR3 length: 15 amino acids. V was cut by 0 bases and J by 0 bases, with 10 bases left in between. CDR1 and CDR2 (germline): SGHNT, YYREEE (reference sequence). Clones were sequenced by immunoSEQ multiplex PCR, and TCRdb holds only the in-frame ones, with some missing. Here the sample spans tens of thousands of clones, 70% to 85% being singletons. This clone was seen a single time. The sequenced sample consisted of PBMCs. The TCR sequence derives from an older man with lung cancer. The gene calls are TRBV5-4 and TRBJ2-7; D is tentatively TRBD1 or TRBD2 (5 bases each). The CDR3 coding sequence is TGTGCCAGCAGCTTGGACCCAGGGAGCTCCTACGAGCAGTACTTC. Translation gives CASSLDPGSSYEQYF.